This paragraph covers one TCR beta chain sequence. The data were taken from a study of blood T cells in healthy people across ages. V lost 3 bases to trimming and J lost 6 bases, with 10 bases between them. Germline V lookup: CDR1 MGHRA, CDR2 YSYEKL. The CDR3 is made up of 13 amino acids. PCR was performed a second time for roughly 6 to 12 cycles using a sample-barcoded 5' primer and a J-beta primer mix. Paired-end reads containing CDR3 totaled no fewer than 2.5 million for each sample. TCRdb recomputed calls from the 5' RACE reads with MiXCR, one row per CDR3 protein. The sample carries around 1.5 million distinct CDR3 sequences, roughly 32% recorded once.

Sequenced: blood. The chain recombines TRBV4-1 with TRBJ2-3; TRBD2 is a possible D gene (5 bases). The TCR was taken from a woman in her 30s in good health. CDR3 bases: TGCGCCAGCAGCCAGGAGGAACGGGATACGCAGTATTTT. It is translated as CASSQEERDTQYF.